These T cell receptor beta chains were read from a single sample in a study of blood T cell repertoires in COVID-19. Assay used: immunoSEQ multiplex PCR; TCRdb lists only in-frame clones, some missing. In the table there are about 150,000 clones, around nine tenths of which are singletons. Sequences were obtained from peripheral blood. These TCRs come from a human donor in a cohort sampled during active COVID-19. Both conserved end residues are part of each CDR3. The order of the fields is clone size, V gene, J gene, D gene, CDR3 protein, CDR3 DNA. A D gene is named only where the DNA matches it firmly. Size is omitted from some rows. Given values are once, few, many or a class for expanded clones.

abundance: NA
v_gene: TRBV7-3
j_gene: TRBJ2-5
d_gene: TRBD2
CDR3aa: CASSLTGGGQETQYF
CDR3nt: TGTGCCAGCAGCTTAACCGGGGGGGGTCAAGAGACCCAGTACTTC

abundance: NA
v_gene: TRBV19
j_gene: TRBJ2-1
d_gene: TRBD1
CDR3aa: CASSIRGLRDEQFF
CDR3nt: TGTGCCAGTAGTATAAGGGGGCTACGCGATGAGCAGTTCTTC

abundance: NA
v_gene: TRBV27
j_gene: TRBJ2-1
d_gene: NA
CDR3aa: CASSPMTESSYNEQFF
CDR3nt: TGTGCCAGCAGTCCGATGACAGAGAGCTCCTACAATGAGCAGTTCTTC

abundance: NA
v_gene: TRBV9
j_gene: TRBJ2-3
d_gene: NA
CDR3aa: CASSGLRGGGTDTQYF
CDR3nt: TGTGCCAGCAGCGGGCTAAGGGGCGGCGGCACAGATACGCAGTATTTT

abundance: NA
v_gene: TRBV7-2
j_gene: TRBJ2-7
d_gene: NA
CDR3aa: CASSLRAGVSYEQYF
CDR3nt: TGTGCCAGCAGCTTACGGGCAGGGGTTTCCTACGAGCAGTACTTC

abundance: NA
v_gene: TRBV5-1
j_gene: TRBJ2-2
d_gene: TRBD1
CDR3aa: CASSRGNTGVAGELFF
CDR3nt: TGCGCCAGCAGTCGTGGTAATACAGGGGTCGCCGGGGAGCTGTTTTTT

abundance: NA
v_gene: TRBV9
j_gene: TRBJ1-1
d_gene: NA
CDR3aa: CASSGARGGDTEAFF
CDR3nt: TGTGCCAGCAGCGGCGCCCGCGGAGGGGACACTGAAGCTTTCTTT

abundance: NA
v_gene: TRBV5-6
j_gene: TRBJ2-2
d_gene: NA
CDR3aa: CASSLGHPGELFF
CDR3nt: TGTGCCAGCAGCTTGGGACACCCCGGGGAGCTGTTTTTT

abundance: NA
v_gene: TRBV6-7
j_gene: TRBJ1-2
d_gene: NA
CDR3aa: CASSYLRGSYGYTF
CDR3nt: TGTGCCAGCAGTTACCTTAGGGGGTCCTATGGCTACACCTTC

abundance: NA
v_gene: TRBV4-1
j_gene: TRBJ1-1
d_gene: TRBD1
CDR3aa: CASSRQGQDAEAFF
CDR3nt: TGCGCCAGCAGCCGACAAGGACAGGACGCTGAAGCTTTCTTT

abundance: NA
v_gene: TRBV4-3
j_gene: TRBJ1-2
d_gene: NA
CDR3aa: CASSQDSGWDYGYTF
CDR3nt: TGCGCCAGCAGCCAAGATTCCGGGTGGGACTATGGCTACACCTTC

abundance: NA
v_gene: TRBV5-1
j_gene: TRBJ2-5
d_gene: TRBD1
CDR3aa: CASSFQGQQETQYF
CDR3nt: TGCGCCAGCAGCTTCCAGGGACAGCAAGAGACCCAGTACTTC

abundance: NA
v_gene: TRBV18
j_gene: TRBJ1-5
d_gene: TRBD1
CDR3aa: CASSPWDSKNQPQHF
CDR3nt: TGTGCCAGCTCACCTTGGGACAGCAAAAATCAGCCCCAGCATTTT

abundance: NA
v_gene: TRBV5-1
j_gene: TRBJ1-2
d_gene: NA
CDR3aa: CASSFRQHNYGYTF
CDR3nt: TGCGCCAGCAGCTTTCGACAGCATAACTATGGCTACACCTTC

abundance: NA
v_gene: TRBV6-5
j_gene: TRBJ1-5
d_gene: TRBD1
CDR3aa: CASREDRIGNQPQHF
CDR3nt: TGTGCCAGCAGAGAGGACAGGATTGGCAATCAGCCCCAGCATTTT

abundance: NA
v_gene: TRBV9
j_gene: TRBJ2-3
d_gene: TRBD2
CDR3aa: CASTPRSGGSSTDTQYF
CDR3nt: TGTGCCAGCACCCCTCGGAGCGGGGGGTCTAGCACAGATACGCAGTATTTT

abundance: NA
v_gene: TRBV4-3
j_gene: TRBJ1-2
d_gene: NA
CDR3aa: CASSQVVYHDGYTF
CDR3nt: TGCGCCAGCAGCCAAGTAGTGTATCACGATGGCTACACCTTC

abundance: NA
v_gene: TRBV3-1/TRBV3-2
j_gene: TRBJ2-3
d_gene: TRBD2
CDR3aa: CATTSGGAADTQYF
CDR3nt: TGTGCCACAACTAGCGGGGGGGCCGCAGATACGCAGTATTTT

abundance: NA
v_gene: TRBV27
j_gene: TRBJ2-5
d_gene: NA
CDR3aa: CASSSRWLLGETQYF
CDR3nt: TGTGCCAGCAGTTCCCGTTGGTTACTAGGGGAGACCCAGTACTTC

abundance: NA
v_gene: TRBV2
j_gene: TRBJ2-1
d_gene: TRBD2
CDR3aa: CASTRGGSSYNEQFF
CDR3nt: TGTGCCAGCACACGGGGAGGGAGCTCCTACAATGAGCAGTTCTTC

abundance: NA
v_gene: TRBV18
j_gene: TRBJ2-3
d_gene: NA
CDR3aa: CASSPPDWHTDTQYF
CDR3nt: TGTGCCAGCTCACCACCGGACTGGCACACAGATACGCAGTATTTT

abundance: NA
v_gene: TRBV21-1
j_gene: TRBJ2-6
d_gene: NA
CDR3aa: CASSKSYTGGEPSGANVLTF
CDR3nt: TGTGCCAGCAGCAAATCCTATACAGGGGGGGAGCCCTCTGGGGCCAACGTCCTGACTTTC

abundance: few
v_gene: TRBV6-5
j_gene: TRBJ1-6
d_gene: NA
CDR3aa: CASGPGLSPLHF
CDR3nt: TGTGCCAGCGGACCGGGACTTTCACCCCTCCACTTT

abundance: NA
v_gene: TRBV12-2
j_gene: TRBJ1-1
d_gene: NA
CDR3aa: CASRLGGGTLNTEAFF
CDR3nt: TGTGCAAGTCGCTTAGGGGGCGGGACGCTGAACACTGAAGCTTTCTTT

abundance: NA
v_gene: TRBV7-9
j_gene: TRBJ1-2
d_gene: TRBD1
CDR3aa: CASSLATGGWANYGYTF
CDR3nt: TGTGCCAGCAGCTTAGCTACAGGGGGCTGGGCTAACTATGGCTACACCTTC

abundance: NA
v_gene: TRBV5-4
j_gene: TRBJ1-3
d_gene: TRBD1
CDR3aa: CASGMDRSSGNTIYF
CDR3nt: TGTGCCAGCGGGATGGACAGGAGCTCTGGAAACACCATATATTTT

abundance: NA
v_gene: TRBV5-5
j_gene: TRBJ2-2
d_gene: NA
CDR3aa: CASSLELRAGELFF
CDR3nt: TGTGCCAGCAGCTTGGAGCTCAGGGCCGGGGAGCTGTTTTTT

abundance: NA
v_gene: TRBV5-6
j_gene: TRBJ1-2
d_gene: NA
CDR3aa: CASSLVQGLDMRYGYTF
CDR3nt: TGTGCCAGCAGCTTGGTCCAGGGCCTGGACATGCGCTATGGCTACACCTTC

abundance: NA
v_gene: TRBV6-5
j_gene: TRBJ1-2
d_gene: NA
CDR3aa: CASSYSTGFGYTF
CDR3nt: TGTGCCAGCAGTTACAGTACAGGGTTTGGCTACACCTTC

abundance: NA
v_gene: TRBV7-2
j_gene: TRBJ2-3
d_gene: TRBD2
CDR3aa: CASSTRGGGVDTQYF
CDR3nt: TGTGCCAGCAGCACTAGGGGCGGGGGGGTAGATACGCAGTATTTT

abundance: NA
v_gene: TRBV5-4
j_gene: TRBJ2-5
d_gene: TRBD2
CDR3aa: CASSSDSGGRGETQYF
CDR3nt: TGTGCCAGCAGTTCCGATAGCGGGGGGCGTGGAGAGACCCAGTACTTC

abundance: NA
v_gene: TRBV6-2/TRBV6-3
j_gene: TRBJ1-1
d_gene: NA
CDR3aa: CASSYRGMNTEAFF
CDR3nt: TGTGCCAGCAGTTATCGAGGAATGAACACTGAAGCTTTCTTT

abundance: NA
v_gene: TRBV2
j_gene: TRBJ1-1
d_gene: NA
CDR3aa: CASTRTEMNTEAFF
CDR3nt: TGTGCCAGCACTCGGACAGAGATGAACACTGAAGCTTTCTTT

abundance: NA
v_gene: TRBV19
j_gene: TRBJ2-2
d_gene: NA
CDR3aa: CASSRPTGPGELFF
CDR3nt: TGTGCCAGTAGCCGACCTACAGGGCCCGGGGAGCTGTTTTTT

abundance: NA
v_gene: TRBV7-2
j_gene: TRBJ2-2
d_gene: NA
CDR3aa: CASSLVSQGGLFF
CDR3nt: TGTGCCAGCAGCTTAGTTTCCCAGGGAGGGCTGTTTTTT

abundance: once
v_gene: TRBV12-3/TRBV12-4
j_gene: TRBJ1-2
d_gene: NA
CDR3aa: CASSQLNYGYTF
CDR3nt: TGTGCCAGCAGTCAACTAAACTATGGCTACACCTTC

abundance: once
v_gene: TRBV2
j_gene: TRBJ2-1
d_gene: NA
CDR3aa: CASSVRSYNEQFF
CDR3nt: TGTGCCAGCAGTGTCAGATCCTACAATGAGCAGTTCTTC

abundance: NA
v_gene: TRBV11-2
j_gene: TRBJ1-3
d_gene: NA
CDR3aa: CASSTPRGTGNTIYF
CDR3nt: TGTGCCAGCAGCACACCTCGGGGAACTGGAAACACCATATATTTT

abundance: few
v_gene: TRBV3-1/TRBV3-2
j_gene: TRBJ2-7
d_gene: NA
CDR3aa: CASSQNRLDYEQYF
CDR3nt: TGTGCCAGCAGCCAGAACCGATTAGACTACGAGCAGTACTTC

abundance: NA
v_gene: TRBV18
j_gene: TRBJ2-1
d_gene: NA
CDR3aa: CASSPPVQGTVGQFF
CDR3nt: TGTGCCAGCTCACCACCAGTACAAGGGACTGTGGGGCAGTTCTTC

abundance: once
v_gene: TRBV5-6
j_gene: TRBJ2-6
d_gene: TRBD1
CDR3aa: CASSLWGQPTGANVLTF
CDR3nt: TGTGCCAGCAGCTTGTGGGGACAGCCCACTGGGGCCAACGTCCTGACTTTC

abundance: NA
v_gene: TRBV6-5
j_gene: TRBJ2-7
d_gene: NA
CDR3aa: CASSYNNPGFEQYF
CDR3nt: TGTGCCAGCAGTTATAATAATCCCGGGTTCGAGCAGTACTTC

abundance: NA
v_gene: TRBV10-2
j_gene: TRBJ1-2
d_gene: TRBD1
CDR3aa: CASSRPGQGYGYTF
CDR3nt: TGCGCCAGCAGCAGACCGGGACAGGGATATGGCTACACCTTC

abundance: NA
v_gene: TRBV5-1
j_gene: TRBJ2-5
d_gene: NA
CDR3aa: CASSLAGTWYQETQYF
CDR3nt: TGCGCCAGCAGCTTGGCGGGGACTTGGTACCAAGAGACCCAGTACTTC

abundance: NA
v_gene: TRBV10-3
j_gene: TRBJ2-6
d_gene: NA
CDR3aa: CAISETISGANVLTF
CDR3nt: TGTGCCATCAGTGAGACAATCTCTGGGGCCAACGTCCTGACTTTC

abundance: once
v_gene: TRBV19
j_gene: TRBJ2-3
d_gene: NA
CDR3aa: CASSRDILTDTQYF
CDR3nt: TGTGCCAGTAGCCGGGACATACTCACAGATACGCAGTATTTT

abundance: NA
v_gene: TRBV2
j_gene: TRBJ1-1
d_gene: NA
CDR3aa: CASSGRGTEAFF
CDR3nt: TGTGCCAGCAGTGGGCGGGGCACTGAAGCTTTCTTT

abundance: NA
v_gene: TRBV7-3
j_gene: TRBJ2-1
d_gene: TRBD1
CDR3aa: CASSLDRGHEQFF
CDR3nt: TGTGCCAGCAGCTTGGACAGGGGGCATGAGCAGTTCTTC

abundance: NA
v_gene: TRBV11-3
j_gene: TRBJ2-1
d_gene: NA
CDR3aa: CASSFPNSYNEQFF
CDR3nt: TGTGCCAGCAGCTTCCCCAACTCCTACAATGAGCAGTTCTTC

abundance: NA
v_gene: TRBV7-3
j_gene: TRBJ2-7
d_gene: NA
CDR3aa: CASSPSLAAHEQYF
CDR3nt: TGTGCCAGCAGCCCTAGCCTGGCGGCCCACGAGCAGTACTTC

abundance: NA
v_gene: TRBV4-2
j_gene: TRBJ2-7
d_gene: NA
CDR3aa: CASSQVRTAVSYEQYF
CDR3nt: TGTGCCAGCAGCCAAGTCAGGACAGCGGTGTCCTACGAGCAGTACTTC

abundance: NA
v_gene: TRBV4-1
j_gene: TRBJ1-3
d_gene: TRBD1
CDR3aa: CASSQEGQGPSSGNTIYF
CDR3nt: TGCGCCAGCAGCCAAGAAGGACAGGGGCCGAGCTCTGGAAACACCATATATTTT